This record looks at one T cell receptor beta chain sequence and its context. What it binds is not known. Healthy donors had no documented immune events, such as infections, while sampled. V was clipped by 2 bases and J by 4 bases, with 30 bases between them. The CDR3 runs to 21 residues. The V gene's germline CDR1 is LNHDA and CDR2 SQIVND (reference sequence). The data derive from a study of identifying expanded T cells in peripheral blood. Data came from immunoSEQ multiplex PCR; TCRdb stores just in-frame clones and leaves some out. The sample lists about 80,000 clones, about 83% occurring once. Findings and caveats of the study: Across healthy donors, higher total template counts meant significantly greater approximately 2-week count variance. Technical replicates showed roughly 1.2 changed clones; two weeks roughly 18; four weeks 19.

The sequenced material came from blood. V usage is TRBV19 and J usage is TRBJ1-5, with D possibly being TRBD1 (6 bases). This clonotype was obtained from a person between 18 and 75 years old in good health. The CDR3 DNA sequence: TGTGCCAGTAGTATATTGCCTGAAAACAGGGAACGGGGGTTCAAGAATCAGCCCCAGCATTTT. Its translation is CASSILPENRERGFKNQPQHF.